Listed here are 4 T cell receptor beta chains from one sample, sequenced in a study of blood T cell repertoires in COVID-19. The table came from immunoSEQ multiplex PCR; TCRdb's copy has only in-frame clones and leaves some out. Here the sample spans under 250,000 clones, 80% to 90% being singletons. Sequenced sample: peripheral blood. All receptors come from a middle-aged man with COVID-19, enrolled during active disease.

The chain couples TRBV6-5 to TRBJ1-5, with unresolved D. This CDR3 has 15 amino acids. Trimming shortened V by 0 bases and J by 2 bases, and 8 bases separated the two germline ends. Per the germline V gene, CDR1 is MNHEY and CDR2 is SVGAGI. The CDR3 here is CASSYSNKGNQPQHF. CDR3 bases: TGTGCCAGCAGTTACTCGAACAAAGGCAATCAGCCCCAGCATTTT.

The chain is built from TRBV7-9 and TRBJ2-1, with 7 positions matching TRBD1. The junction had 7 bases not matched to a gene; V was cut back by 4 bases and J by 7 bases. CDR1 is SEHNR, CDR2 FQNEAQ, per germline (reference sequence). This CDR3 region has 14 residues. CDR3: CASSSTGQSNEQFF. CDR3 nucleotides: TGTGCCAGCAGCTCAACGGGACAGTCGAATGAGCAGTTCTTC.

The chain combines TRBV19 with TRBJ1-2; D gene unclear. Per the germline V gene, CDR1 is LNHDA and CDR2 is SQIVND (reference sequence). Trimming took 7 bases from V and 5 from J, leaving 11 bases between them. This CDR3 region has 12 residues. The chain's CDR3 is CASMERVYGYTF. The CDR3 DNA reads TGTGCCAGTATGGAGAGGGTTTATGGCTACACCTTC.

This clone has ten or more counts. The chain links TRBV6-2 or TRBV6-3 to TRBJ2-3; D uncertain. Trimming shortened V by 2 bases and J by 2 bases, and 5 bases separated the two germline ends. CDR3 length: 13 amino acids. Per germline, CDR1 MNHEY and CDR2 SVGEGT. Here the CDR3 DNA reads TGTGCCAGCAGTTACCATCCCACAGATACGCAGTATTTT. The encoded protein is CASSYHPTDTQYF.